This T cell receptor (beta chain) was sequenced in a study of blood T cell repertoires in COVID-19. This clone has only a few counts. Losses at the gene ends were 5 bases for V and 4 bases for J; bases not matched to a gene: 5. This CDR3 is built from 16 residues. Germline values: CDR1 MDHEN, CDR2 SYDVKM. Methods used by the authors: Reference gene primer amplification gave nucleated cell count estimates. Clones were sequenced by immunoSEQ multiplex PCR, and TCRdb holds only the in-frame ones, with some missing. That table supplies the V and J calls and clone size; D and trimming were determined from the DNA. Here the sample spans about 240,000 clones, 75% to 85% being singletons.

The V call is TRBV28, the J call TRBJ2-3, with 14 bases aligning to TRBD2. Source material: peripheral blood. The clonotype was recovered from an older woman with active or convalescent COVID-19. CDR3 in DNA: TGTGCCAGCAGTCCGACTAGCGGGGGGGCCCCAGATACGCAGTATTTT. Translation: CASSPTSGGAPDTQYF.